This is a list of T cell receptor beta chains from one sample in a study of cytomegalovirus exposure and HLA in healthy donors. TCRdb keeps only in-frame clones here, not all; method: immunoSEQ multiplex PCR. The sample carries roughly 120,000 clones, approximately 79% recorded once. The sequenced sample was PBMCs. The origin of the receptors is a man aged 30 to 39 in good health and CMV-seropositive. Each CDR3 is given with its conserved first and last residue. The D gene is left open where the match is weak. A row's size may be missing; if present it is once, few, many or a size class.

j_gene	v_gene	d_gene	abundance	CDR3nt	CDR3aa
TRBJ2-7	TRBV11-3	NA	NA	TGTGCCAGCAGAAGGGAGCGCGAGCAGTACTTC	CASRREREQYF
TRBJ1-3	TRBV30	TRBD1	NA	TGTGCCTGGACCCCCCCGACAGGGGTTGATGGAAACACCATATATTTT	CAWTPPTGVDGNTIYF
TRBJ2-3	TRBV9	TRBD1	NA	TGTGCCAGCAGCGCCACCGACAGGGGCGGGGATACGCAGTATTTT	CASSATDRGGDTQYF
TRBJ2-7	TRBV27	NA	NA	TGTGCCAGCAGTACCAACAGGGCTGCACACGAGCAGTACTTC	CASSTNRAAHEQYF
TRBJ1-1	TRBV5-6	NA	NA	TGTGCCAGCAGCTTCGGCCGGGGTTACACTGAAGCTTTCTTT	CASSFGRGYTEAFF
TRBJ2-7	TRBV5-1	TRBD1	NA	TGCGCCAGCAGCCCCGGATCCGGGACAGGGACCTACGAGCAGTACTTC	CASSPGSGTGTYEQYF
TRBJ2-5	TRBV10-1	TRBD2	NA	TGCGCCAGCCTTCCCCGCAAAAAGCGGGGGGGCGTTGAGACCCAGTACTTC	CASLPRKKRGGVETQYF
TRBJ2-7	TRBV7-6	NA	NA	TGTGCCAGCAGCTTACCTTCGGGGGGCGGCTACGAGCAGTACTTC	CASSLPSGGGYEQYF
TRBJ1-1	TRBV2	TRBD1	NA	TGTGTCAGCAGAGGGACAGGGTTCACTGAAGCTTTCTTT	CVSRGTGFTEAFF
TRBJ2-7	TRBV7-9	NA	NA	TGTGCCAGCAGCCTATCTAGCATTACCCTCTACGAGCAGTACTTC	CASSLSSITLYEQYF
TRBJ2-1	TRBV7-9	NA	NA	TGTGCCAGCAGCTTGACAGGTGAAAATGAGCAGTTCTTC	CASSLTGENEQFF
TRBJ1-2	TRBV28	TRBD1	NA	TGTGCCAGCAGTTTGCTCGGACAGGGCTATGGCTACACCTTC	CASSLLGQGYGYTF
TRBJ1-1	TRBV30	NA	NA	TGTGCCTGGAGTCATCCCGGGGGGTCGGGCACTGAAGCTTTCTTT	CAWSHPGGSGTEAFF
TRBJ2-2	TRBV5-1	NA	NA	TGCGCCAGCAGCTTCCGCACCGGGGAGCTGTTTTTT	CASSFRTGELFF
TRBJ2-3	TRBV15	TRBD1	once	TGTGCCACCAGCAGAGGACAGGGGGCCGGTCCAGATACGCAGTATTTT	CATSRGQGAGPDTQYF
TRBJ1-1	TRBV5-8	NA	NA	TGTGCCAGCACCGAGACAGGTGAAGCTTTCTTT	CASTETGEAFF
TRBJ2-2	TRBV5-1	TRBD1	once	TGCGCCAGCAGCTCGGGACAGGGGGCGAGTACCGGGGAGCTGTTTTTT	CASSSGQGASTGELFF
TRBJ1-2	TRBV6-1	TRBD1	NA	TGTGCCAGCAGTGCCCCCGGGACAGGGAACTATGGCTACACCTTC	CASSAPGTGNYGYTF
TRBJ2-7	TRBV19	TRBD1	once	TGTGCCAGTAGTCAACTCCCCAGGGACAGCTACGAGCAGTACTTC	CASSQLPRDSYEQYF
TRBJ1-5	TRBV11-2	NA	once	TGTGCCAGCAGCTTAGGTCGGGGGTATAGCAATCAGCCCCAGCATTTT	CASSLGRGYSNQPQHF
TRBJ2-5	TRBV7-2	TRBD2	NA	TGTGCCAGCAGCGTAGTCAGCGGGGGGAAAGAGACCCAGTACTTC	CASSVVSGGKETQYF
TRBJ2-3	TRBV7-3	TRBD2	NA	TGTGCCAGCAGCTTCACGGGGGGGCACACAGATACGCAGTATTTT	CASSFTGGHTDTQYF
TRBJ1-3	TRBV14	NA	NA	TGTGCCAGCAGCCATCTCTTCGGAGGAGGAAACACCATATATTTT	CASSHLFGGGNTIYF
TRBJ1-4	TRBV21-1	NA	NA	TGTGCCAGCAGCACCAGGGTCGGCGCTCGGGAAAAACTGTTTTTT	CASSTRVGAREKLFF
TRBJ1-1	TRBV18	TRBD1	NA	TGTGCCAGCTCACCATTGGGACAGATGAACACTGAAGCTTTCTTT	CASSPLGQMNTEAFF
TRBJ1-1	TRBV10-3	NA	NA	TGTGCCATCAGTGAATCGGCAGGGGCGATGAACACTGAAGCTTTCTTT	CAISESAGAMNTEAFF
TRBJ1-3	TRBV6-5	NA	once	TGTGCCAGCAGTTCATTGCCACACTCTGGAAACACCATATATTTT	CASSSLPHSGNTIYF